The rows below give T cell receptor beta chains drawn from one sample of a study of blood T cell repertoires in COVID-19. TCRdb's table, derived via immunoSEQ multiplex PCR, lists solely in-frame clones and lacks some. Of 90,000 to 100,000 clones in the sample, about nine tenths were seen once. The sequencing sample was made of peripheral blood. The receptors derive from a man aged 50 or older with acute or convalescent COVID-19. CDR3s include the opening cysteine and the closing phenylalanine or tryptophan.

V gene	J gene	CDR3 protein
TRBV4-2	TRBJ2-7	CASSQGLAYEQYF
TRBV19	TRBJ1-4	CASSPTGTNEKLFF
TRBV7-6	TRBJ2-3	CASSSASGRAADTQYF
TRBV20-1	TRBJ2-5	CSARDGRTQYF
TRBV2	TRBJ2-4	CASREGKNIQYF
TRBV4-3	TRBJ2-7	CASSQKTGAEQYF
TRBV6-1	TRBJ2-7	CASSERGGTGAYEQYF
TRBV5-1	TRBJ2-5	CASSTQLWETQYF
TRBV6-1	TRBJ1-5	CASSEAGGAHQPQHF
TRBV6-1	TRBJ2-3	CASSDSGRGTQYF
TRBV27	TRBJ1-6	CASSLKGRGSPLHF
TRBV7-7	TRBJ2-5	CASSLGTGKQETQYF
TRBV6-5	TRBJ1-2	CASRTGTGGAGGYTF
TRBV3-1/TRBV3-2	TRBJ2-1	CASSQGVSLAGKRKQFF
TRBV6-1	TRBJ1-1	CASSETGLKPTEAFF
TRBV9	TRBJ2-3	CASSVGTGIGTQYF
TRBV25-1	TRBJ1-4	CASGRQGAANEKLFF
TRBV12-3/TRBV12-4	TRBJ2-1	CASSRVIVNEQFF
TRBV7-7	TRBJ2-2	CASRLDSTGELFF
TRBV9	TRBJ1-1	CASSVAGIKNTEAFF
TRBV30	TRBJ1-2	CAWSNSYGYTF
TRBV11-3	TRBJ2-1	CASSSRLAGVANNEQFF
TRBV6-2/TRBV6-3	TRBJ1-2	CASSRAYGYTF
TRBV6-6	TRBJ1-4	CASRNRGTNEKLFF
TRBV5-1	TRBJ2-1	CASRLGLRSSNEQFF
TRBV18	TRBJ1-1	CASSPLGQGAGNTEAFF
TRBV6-5	TRBJ1-1	CASSPVRQKEAFF
TRBV6-4	TRBJ2-3	CASSDGTSGTDTQYF
TRBV3-1/TRBV3-2	TRBJ2-5	CASSQFGSQETQYF
TRBV21-1	TRBJ2-3	CASSKYQGRTDTQYF
TRBV5-8	TRBJ1-2	CASSFGRATNYGYTF
TRBV18	TRBJ1-2	CASSPTDSYGYTF
TRBV2	TRBJ2-7	CASRRQSEQYF
TRBV3-1/TRBV3-2	TRBJ2-1	CASSQPGYEQFF
TRBV9	TRBJ1-4	CASSPGGQGNEKLFF
TRBV3-1/TRBV3-2	TRBJ1-6	CASSHLGARSPLHF
TRBV4-1	TRBJ2-7	CASSPDGSEQYF
TRBV3-1/TRBV3-2	TRBJ2-2	CASSLYGQGEHGELFF
TRBV9	TRBJ2-1	CASSERGSSYNEQFF
TRBV5-1	TRBJ1-2	CASSFDSYGYTF
TRBV28	TRBJ2-5	CASIGGWGETQYF
TRBV6-1	TRBJ1-1	CASSEDGGSEAFF
TRBV9	TRBJ2-7	CASSVGTSGSSEQYF
TRBV11-1	TRBJ1-5	CASSDGHTNQPQHF
TRBV9	TRBJ2-3	CASSTGTSGSTDTQYF
TRBV9	TRBJ2-7	CASSGTSGSNPYEQYF
TRBV10-3	TRBJ1-5	CAISTGTWYSNQPQHF
TRBV14	TRBJ2-1	CASSRATEQFF
TRBV7-9	TRBJ1-5	CASSAPGTAHQPQHF
TRBV27	TRBJ2-7	CASSSSGTSGYEQYF
TRBV10-2	TRBJ2-7	CASRKRGTGLNEQYF
TRBV19	TRBJ1-5	CASSIYRAGQPQHF
TRBV5-1	TRBJ1-1	CASSFGGQGANEAFF
TRBV11-2	TRBJ2-3	CASSLDWRLLYF
TRBV11-2	TRBJ2-1	CASSSGLAAYNEQFF
TRBV4-1	TRBJ2-6	CATSSGQGASGANVLTF
TRBV19	TRBJ2-7	CASSISSGSLYEQYF
TRBV6-5	TRBJ1-4	CASRRTGVNEKLFF
TRBV5-4	TRBJ2-3	CASSLFAPGGVDTQYF